This passage covers 26 T cell receptor beta chains from one sample sequenced in a study of shared clonotypes between healthy human individuals. Repertoires were generated with immunoSEQ multiplex PCR, while TCRdb's copy carries only in-frame clones and drops some. The sample holds 1.6 million or so clones, roughly 97% seen once. Sequencing was performed on naive CD4+ T cells sorted from blood. Described subset: CD45RA+ positively selected. These receptors were taken from a man aged 25-40 years in good health.

This chain links TRBV28 with TRBJ2-3, with no clear D. V gave up 0 bases and J gave up 1 base, with 8 bases separating them. The CDR3 has 15 residues. The V gene's germline CDR1 is MDHEN and CDR2 SYDVKM. CDR3 protein: CASSLWRQRTDTQYF. In DNA, the CDR3 is TGTGCCAGCAGTTTATGGCGCCAGCGCACAGATACGCAGTATTTT.

V is TRBV5-1 and J is TRBJ2-3; 7 bases match TRBD2. The germline gives CDR1 SGHRS, CDR2 YFSETQ. The ends lost 3 bases at V and 0 bases at J; junction bases unmatched: 4. This CDR3 spans 15 amino acids. The CDR3 loop is CASSSAGASTDTQYF. The CDR3 DNA reads as TGCGCCAGCAGCTCCGCGGGAGCTAGCACAGATACGCAGTATTTT.

Written as DNA, the CDR3 is TGTGCCAGCTCACCAGTTTCTAGCGGGAGAGGCGATGAGCAGTTCTTC. Translation gives CASSPVSSGRGDEQFF. The chain combines TRBV18 with TRBJ2-1, with 10 bases aligning to TRBD2. V gave up 2 bases and J gave up 8 bases; unmatched junction bases: 9. The germline gives CDR1 KGHSH, CDR2 LQKENI. This CDR3 is built from 16 residues.

V and J are TRBV2 and TRBJ2-7, with TRBD1 matching 7 bases. The V gene end was trimmed by 0 bases and the J gene end by 6 bases; junction bases not matched to a gene: 14. Germline lookup yields CDR1 SNHLY and CDR2 FYNNEI. The CDR3 runs 17 residues. CDR3 sequence: CASSEAGWGQFWLEQYF. CDR3 nucleotides: TGTGCCAGCAGTGAAGCAGGATGGGGACAGTTCTGGCTCGAGCAGTACTTC.

This clone was observed once. The chain employs TRBV28 and TRBJ1-1, with D possibly being TRBD1 (6 bases). The CDR3 has 15 amino acids. Germline-derived CDR1 and CDR2 are MDHEN and SYDVKM. V was trimmed by 3 bases and J by 1 base, leaving 12 bases between them. CDR3 sequence: CASSLLGARNTEAFF. The CDR3, as DNA: TGTGCCAGCAGTTTGCTGGGGGCGCGGAACACTGAAGCTTTCTTT.

Here the CDR3 DNA reads TGCGCCAGCAGCTTAAGGGTCCCCGGGGAGCTGTTTTTT. This gives the protein CASSLRVPGELFF. This chain uses TRBV5-1 with TRBJ2-2; D is uncertain. Trimming cost V 2 bases and J 6 bases, with 8 bases left between them. CDR3 size: 13 residues. Germline assignment: CDR1 SGHRS and CDR2 YFSETQ.

V is TRBV28 and J is TRBJ1-3, with D uncertain. This CDR3 spans 12 amino acids. With 7 bases removed from V and 2 bases from J, the gap between germline ends came to 6 bases. Per germline, CDR1 MDHEN and CDR2 SYDVKM. CDR3 protein: CASNSPGNTIYF. In nucleotides, the CDR3 is TGTGCCAGCAACAGCCCTGGAAACACCATATATTTT.

CDR3 nucleotide sequence: TGTGCCAGCAGTTTATCTACACTAATTTTGCGGGAGGGCCAATTTGTAGATACGCAGTATTTT. It encodes CASSLSTLILREGQFVDTQYF. The chain recombines TRBV27 with TRBJ2-3; the match to TRBD2 covers 9 bases. The junction had 21 bases not matched to a gene; V was cut back by 0 bases and J by 5 bases. Germline CDR1 and CDR2: MNHEY and SMNVEV (reference sequence). This CDR3 is 21 amino acids long.

The chain joins TRBV7-9 to TRBJ2-7; TRBD1 agrees at 7 bases. The CDR3 is 15 amino acids. The V segment lost 5 bases and the J segment 3 bases; nucleotides outside the gene matches: 10. In germline, CDR1 is SEHNR, CDR2 FQNEAQ (reference sequence). This chain's CDR3 is CASSPKETGNYEQYF. As DNA, the CDR3 is TGTGCCAGCAGCCCGAAGGAGACAGGGAACTACGAGCAGTACTTC.

V is TRBV6-1 and J is TRBJ1-2; 7 bases align to TRBD1. Losses at the gene ends were 5 bases for V and 5 bases for J; bases not matched to a gene: 8. Germline-derived CDR1 and CDR2 are MNHNS and SASEGT. CDR3 length: 14 residues. DNA of the CDR3: TGTGCCAGCAGTCCATCTGACAGGGATTATGGCTACACCTTC. It is translated as CASSPSDRDYGYTF.

Of note for this clone: At the DNA level, this CDR3 is encoded by other sequences in the same sample as well. V is TRBV18 and J is TRBJ2-3; D call uncertain. Trimming stripped 3 bases from V and 3 bases from J, with 4 bases between. From germline, CDR1 is KGHSH and CDR2 LQKENI. This CDR3 has 12 amino acids. The CDR3, as DNA: TGTGCCAGCTCACCTTCGACAGATACGCAGTATTTT. It is translated as CASSPSTDTQYF.

This clone was counted a single time. This rearrangement joins TRBV11-3 to TRBJ2-3; 7 bases align to TRBD1. From germline, CDR1 is SGHNT and CDR2 YENEEA. The CDR3 is 15 residues long. J was trimmed by 2 bases and V by 5 bases; bases with no gene match: 7. In DNA, the CDR3 is TGTGCCAGCAGCCTTAATGACAGGGTCACAGATACGCAGTATTTT. Translated, it gives CASSLNDRVTDTQYF.

The J gene is TRBJ1-1, the V gene TRBV2; D gene unclear. Germline lookup yields CDR1 SNHLY and CDR2 FYNNEI. This CDR3 has 14 residues. V dropped 7 bases and J dropped 4 bases, with 16 bases sitting between them. The CDR3 DNA reads TGTGCCAGCATTTATGAGGGTTCGGGCACTGAAGCTTTCTTT. It codes for CASIYEGSGTEAFF.

Regarding this clone: The sample carries other DNA sequences with the same CDR3. The rearrangement links TRBV6-5 to TRBJ2-1; 7 bases map to TRBD1. Germline-derived CDR1 and CDR2 are MNHEY and SVGAGI. The CDR3 runs 15 residues. With V trimmed by 6 bases and J by 1 base, 6 bases remained unmatched. The CDR3 loop is CASRRTGDSYNEQFF. The CDR3 nucleotides are TGTGCCAGCAGACGAACAGGGGATTCCTACAATGAGCAGTTCTTC.

This chain joins TRBV29-1 and TRBJ2-1; D call uncertain. Germline values: CDR1 SQVTM, CDR2 ANQGSEA. The CDR3 spans 15 residues. V lost 3 bases and J lost 0, with 12 bases in between. CDR3 nucleotide sequence: TGCAGCGTTGAGGTGTTATGGAGCTCCTACAATGAGCAGTTCTTC. Amino acid sequence: CSVEVLWSSYNEQFF.

J is TRBJ1-3 and V is TRBV6-6, with D tentatively TRBD1 (6 bases). Germline CDR1 MNHNY, CDR2 SVGAGI (reference sequence). CDR3 length equals 14 residues. V was clipped by 11 bases and J by 2 bases, with 16 bases between them. CDR3 loop: CAGSLGGPGNTIYF. Written as DNA, the CDR3 is TGTGCCGGCTCTCTAGGGGGGCCTGGAAACACCATATATTTT.

The V and J genes are TRBV7-8 and TRBJ1-5, with D possibly being TRBD1 (6 bases). Germline V gene data show CDR1 as SGHVS and CDR2 as FQNEAQ. V was clipped by 5 bases and J by 0 bases, with 20 bases between them. The CDR3 is 18 residues long. The CDR3 here is CASSSRTAGTLSNQPQHF. The DNA for the CDR3 is TGTGCCAGCAGCAGCAGGACAGCGGGAACTCTTAGCAATCAGCCCCAGCATTTT. Full variable domain (outside the CDR3, taken from reference TRBV7-8 and TRBJ1-5): GAGVSQSPRYKVAKRGQDVALRCDPISGHVSLFWYQQALGQGPEFLTYFQNEAQLDKSGLPSDRFFAERPEGSVSTLKIQRTQQEDSAVYLCASSSRTAGTLSNQPQHFGDGTRLSIL.

V is TRBV5-6 and J is TRBJ1-5, with 7 bases aligning to TRBD1. CDR1 and CDR2 from the germline V gene are SGHDT and YYEEEE. Trimming at V came to 4 bases and at J to 6 bases, leaving 16 bases not matched to a gene. The CDR3 covers 17 residues. CDR3 residues: CASSAKTGKVGIQPQHF. In nucleotides, the CDR3 is TGTGCCAGCAGCGCTAAGACAGGGAAGGTCGGAATTCAGCCCCAGCATTTT. Full variable domain (outside the CDR3, taken from reference TRBV5-6 and TRBJ1-5): DAGVTQSPTHLIKTRGQQVTLRCSPKSGHDTVSWYQQALGQGPQFIFQYYEEEERQRGNFPDRFSGHQFPNYSSELNVNALLLGDSALYLCASSAKTGKVGIQPQHFGDGTRLSIL.

This clone turned up a few times. CDR3 bases: TGTGCCAGCAGCACTCAGGGGTCCTACGAGCAGTACTTC. Translation gives CASSTQGSYEQYF. The gene calls are TRBV7-9 and TRBJ2-7; D is perhaps TRBD1 (6 bases). The CDR3 has 13 amino acids. The ends were cut back, 5 bases at V and 1 base at J, with 9 bases in the middle. Germline loops: CDR1 SEHNR, CDR2 FQNEAQ (reference sequence).

The gene calls are TRBV19 and TRBJ2-3; 7 nucleotides line up with TRBD1. Germline CDR1 LNHDA, CDR2 SQIVND (reference sequence). The V gene end was trimmed by 6 bases and the J gene end by 3 bases; junction bases not matched to a gene: 6. CDR3 length: 14 residues. As DNA, the CDR3 is TGTGCCAGTAGCCGGAAGGGGGCTACAGATACGCAGTATTTT. It yields the protein CASSRKGATDTQYF.

CDR3 DNA: TGTGCCAGCAGCCGTGGAGCGGGGGTTGGTTATAGCAATCAGCCCCAGCATTTT. This sequence encodes CASSRGAGVGYSNQPQHF. The rearrangement joins TRBV5-6 to TRBJ1-5, with D perhaps matching TRBD1 (5 bases). Trimming stripped 4 bases from V and 0 bases from J, with 20 bases between. Germline CDR1 reads SGHDT; CDR2 reads YYEEEE. CDR3 size: 18 residues. Using reference TRBV5-6 and TRBJ1-5 for the parts outside the CDR3, the full variable domain is DAGVTQSPTHLIKTRGQQVTLRCSPKSGHDTVSWYQQALGQGPQFIFQYYEEEERQRGNFPDRFSGHQFPNYSSELNVNALLLGDSALYLCASSRGAGVGYSNQPQHFGDGTRLSIL.

Notes on this clone: Additional DNA sequences in this sample encode the identical CDR3. This rearrangement joins TRBV6-5 to TRBJ2-5, with TRBD2 as a possible D gene (6 bases). CDR1 is MNHEY, CDR2 SVGAGI, per germline. Trimming removed 2 bases from V and 5 bases from J, with 9 bases in between. CDR3 length equals 13 residues. The CDR3 DNA reads as TGTGCCAGCAGTTACAGAGGGAGGGAGACCCAGTACTTC. Its translation: CASSYRGRETQYF.

This clone came up once. CDR3 bases: TGTGCCAGCAGCTTTAAGCCCAAGGGTCCAACTAATGAAAAACTGTTTTTT. This codes for CASSFKPKGPTNEKLFF. The chain links TRBV7-8 to TRBJ1-4; D unclear. Germline-derived CDR1 and CDR2 are SGHVS and FQNEAQ. The CDR3 extends over 17 amino acids. V lost 3 bases and J lost 0, with 14 bases in between.

This clone was picked up one time. The V call is TRBV7-3, the J call TRBJ2-5, with D unclear. The germline V gene encodes CDR1 SGHTA and CDR2 FQGTGA. This CDR3 has 14 amino acids. V was clipped by 5 bases and J by 1 base, with 11 bases between them. The CDR3: CASSPTSAQETQYF. The CDR3 nucleotides read TGTGCCAGCAGCCCAACGTCGGCCCAAGAGACCCAGTACTTC.

Regarding this clone: Other DNA variants within this sample encode the same CDR3. V gene TRBV27 combines with J gene TRBJ2-7; possible D gene TRBD1, 5 bases. Germline values: CDR1 MNHEY, CDR2 SMNVEV (reference sequence). Trimming left V 2 bases short and J 0 bases short, with 11 bases between. CDR3 size: 15 residues. The CDR3 nucleotides are TGTGCCAGCAGTTTACGGCAGGGAAGCTCCTACGAGCAGTACTTC. Its translation is CASSLRQGSSYEQYF.

This chain joins TRBV13 and TRBJ2-3; 8 nucleotides match TRBD2. The V and J ends lost 5 bases and 4 bases, in that order; junction bases with no gene match: 8. Germline V gives CDR1 PRHDT, CDR2 FYEKMQ (reference sequence). This CDR3 comprises 15 residues. The CDR3: CASSLPLAGPDTQYF. The CDR3 DNA reads as TGTGCCAGCAGCCTCCCGCTAGCGGGCCCAGATACGCAGTATTTT.